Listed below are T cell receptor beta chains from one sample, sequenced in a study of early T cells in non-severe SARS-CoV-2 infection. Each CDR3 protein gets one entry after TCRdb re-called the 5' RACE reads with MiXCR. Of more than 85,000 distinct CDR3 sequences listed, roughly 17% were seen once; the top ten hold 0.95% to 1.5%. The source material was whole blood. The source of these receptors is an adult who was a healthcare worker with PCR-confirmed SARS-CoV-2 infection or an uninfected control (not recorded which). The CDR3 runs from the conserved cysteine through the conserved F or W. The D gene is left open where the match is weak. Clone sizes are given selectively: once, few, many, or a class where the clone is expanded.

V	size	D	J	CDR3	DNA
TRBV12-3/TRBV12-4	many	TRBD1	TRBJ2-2	CASSGQGTNTGELFF	TGTGCCAGCAGCGGACAGGGGACGAACACCGGGGAGCTGTTTTTT
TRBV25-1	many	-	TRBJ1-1	CASSEGNTEAFF	TGTGCCAGCAGTGAGGGGAACACTGAAGCTTTCTTT
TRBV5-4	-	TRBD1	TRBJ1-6	CVSSPPGTGNLPPLHF	TGTGTCAGCAGCCCCCCCGGGACAGGGAATTTGCCACCCCTCCACTTT
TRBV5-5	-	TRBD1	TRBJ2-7	CASNRGKKNYEQYF	TGTGCCAGCAACAGGGGAAAAAAAAATTACGAGCAGTACTTC
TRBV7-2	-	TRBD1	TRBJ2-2	CASSPKRQGRTGELFF	TGTGCCAGCAGTCCTAAGCGACAGGGGCGAACCGGGGAGCTGTTTTTT
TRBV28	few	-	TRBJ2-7	CASSLFRQINLYEQYF	TGTGCCAGCAGTTTATTTCGACAAATAAATTTGTACGAGCAGTACTTC
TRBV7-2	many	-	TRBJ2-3	CASSRSGYTQYF	TGTGCCAGCAGCCGATCAGGGTACACGCAGTATTTT
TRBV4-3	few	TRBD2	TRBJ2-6	CASSQDRLPSAGDSGANVLTF	TGCGCCAGCAGCCAAGATCGCCTTCCTTCTGCGGGAGACTCTGGGGCCAACGTCCTGACTTTC
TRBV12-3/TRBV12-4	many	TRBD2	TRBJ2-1	CASSPSGRAPNEQFF	TGTGCCAGCAGCCCAAGCGGGAGGGCCCCCAATGAGCAGTTCTTC
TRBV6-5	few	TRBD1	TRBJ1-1	CASSSGGSEAFF	TGTGCCAGCAGTTCAGGGGGCTCTGAAGCTTTCTTT